This T cell receptor beta chain was captured in a study of blood T cell repertoires in COVID-19 (TCRdb year 2020). Turning to the overall study: Samples from collaborators originated in the United States, Italy and Spain and spanned both the acute and convalescent phases of COVID-19. The repertoires were made available in a free public database intended to serve as a resource for research on the immune response to SARS-CoV-2. Where available, HLA class I and class II types were taken from metadata supplied by the sample provider and were not determined by assay-based typing. The dataset comprised deeply sampled blood TCRbeta repertoires from subjects exposed to, actively infected with, or recovered from COVID-19. Sample metadata almost always included a de-identified subject ID, COVID-19 status, age in years and sex. The material from the prospective study consisted of cDNA or gDNA derived from T cells, B-cell-depleted T cells, or PBMCs. Samples were obtained from the ongoing ImmuneRACE study (first 160 participants) and from over a thousand subjects provided by 6 global collaborators.

Points the paper makes about the study in general: The quantity of clinical and demographic metadata differed by source and by participant and was supplied without curation.

Participants in the prospective study were aged roughly 18 to 100 years, lived in 24 United States geographic areas, and enrolled through a virtual design. Cohort assignment in the prospective study relied on participant-reported clinical history from a screening survey and a study questionnaire. Recovered participants in ImmuneRACE Cohort 3 were defined as having two consecutive negative NP/OP PCR tests, clearance from a healthcare professional, or resolution of symptoms. In the prospective study, whole blood, serum and a nasopharyngeal or oropharyngeal swab were collected from each participant by mobile phlebotomists. Prospective study participants could optionally give additional blood draws and questionnaires over an approximately 2-month period. Blood samples from the prospective study were shipped frozen or at room temperature prior to DNA extraction. Details on this clone: Its target antigen remains unknown. Base-call qualities are not available, and no considerably larger clone is one nucleotide away.

TCRbeta CDR3 regions were amplified from genomic DNA using the immunoSEQ Assay, a bias-controlled multiplex PCR. The paper's data handling went like this. Nucleated cell counts per sample were estimated from amplification of reference gene primers within the assay. Sequence reads were collapsed and filtered to measure the absolute abundance of every unique TCRbeta CDR3 rearrangement. Productive Simpson clonality was computed per sample as the square root of Simpson's diversity index over productive rearrangements. The clones in this table, taken by TCRdb from immuneACCESS, are in-frame only. Not every clone is retained; where verified, under half of the shortfall comes from an unresolved V gene, and the cause of the rest is unknown. D and trimming were read from the DNA, whereas the V and J calls and clone size are those reported in that table. The sample includes about 180,000 clones, with about 83% observed a single time. Around 9% of the sample goes to the ten largest clones.

Specimen: PBMCs or T cells enriched from blood (not recorded which). The receptor was derived from a woman aged 30 to 39 who had recovered from COVID-19.

CDR3 sequence: CASSLEQSYNEQFF. Read as DNA, the sequence is TGTGCCAGCAGCTTGGAACAGTCCTACAATGAGCAGTTCTTC. The rearranged segments are TRBV5-6 and TRBJ2-1, with the D gene uncertain. The germline V gene provides CDR1 SGHDT and CDR2 YYEEEE. Counted from cysteine to phenylalanine, this CDR3 has 14 amino acids. The retained sequence is limited to the CDR3, 42 bases, with the frame set at the first base. V is clipped by 0 bases and J by 1 base, and the sequence between their germline boundaries is 5 bases long.